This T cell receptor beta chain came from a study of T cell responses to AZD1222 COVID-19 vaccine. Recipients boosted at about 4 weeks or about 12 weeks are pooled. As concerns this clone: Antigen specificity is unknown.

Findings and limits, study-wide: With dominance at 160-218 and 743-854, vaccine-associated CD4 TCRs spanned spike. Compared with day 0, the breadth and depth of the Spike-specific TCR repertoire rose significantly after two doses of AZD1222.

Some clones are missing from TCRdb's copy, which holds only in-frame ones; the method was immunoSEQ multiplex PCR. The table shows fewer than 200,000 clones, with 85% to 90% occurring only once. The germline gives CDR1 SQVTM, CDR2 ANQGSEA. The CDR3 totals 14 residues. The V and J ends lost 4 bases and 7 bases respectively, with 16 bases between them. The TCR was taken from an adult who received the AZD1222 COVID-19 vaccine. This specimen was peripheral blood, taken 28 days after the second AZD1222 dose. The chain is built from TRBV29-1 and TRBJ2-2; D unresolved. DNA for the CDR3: TGCAGCGTTGCTTCCAGTTCGAGTTTCGGGGAGCTGTTTTTT. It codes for CSVASSSSFGELFF.